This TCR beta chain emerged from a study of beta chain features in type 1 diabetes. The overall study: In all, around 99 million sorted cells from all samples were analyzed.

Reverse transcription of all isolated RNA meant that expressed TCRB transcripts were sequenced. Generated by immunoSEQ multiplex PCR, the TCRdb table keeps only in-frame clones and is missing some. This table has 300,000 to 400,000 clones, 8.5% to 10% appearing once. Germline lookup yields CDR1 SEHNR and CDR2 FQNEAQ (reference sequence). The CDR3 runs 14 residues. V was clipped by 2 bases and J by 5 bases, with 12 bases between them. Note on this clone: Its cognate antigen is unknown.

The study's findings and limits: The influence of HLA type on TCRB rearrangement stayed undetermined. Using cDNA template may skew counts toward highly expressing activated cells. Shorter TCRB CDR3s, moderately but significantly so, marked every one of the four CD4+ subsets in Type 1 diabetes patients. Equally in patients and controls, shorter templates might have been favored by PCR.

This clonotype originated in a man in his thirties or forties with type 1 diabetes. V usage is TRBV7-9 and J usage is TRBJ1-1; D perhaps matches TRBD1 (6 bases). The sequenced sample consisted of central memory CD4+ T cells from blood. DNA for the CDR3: TGTGCCAGCAGCTTAAGACAGGATTTAACTGAAGCTTTCTTT. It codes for CASSLRQDLTEAFF.